The 4 T cell receptor beta chains reported below all come from one sample, sequenced in a study of blood T cell repertoires in COVID-19. The repertoire was sequenced with immunoSEQ multiplex PCR; TCRdb's copy has only in-frame clones and lacks some. Of fewer than 300,000 clones listed, approximately 88% are singletons. Sequencing used peripheral blood. These receptors all stem from a human donor with COVID-19, enrolled during active disease. The donor label of this sample is uncertain.

The V call is TRBV5-6, the J call TRBJ2-4; TRBD2 matches 7 bases. Germline V gene data show CDR1 as SGHDT and CDR2 as YYEEEE. The V gene end was trimmed by 3 bases and the J gene end by 1 base; junction bases not matched to a gene: 10. The CDR3 sequence is 17 residues long. This chain's CDR3 is CASSSMGGVIAKNIQYF. CDR3 DNA: TGTGCCAGCAGCTCGATGGGAGGGGTTATTGCCAAAAACATTCAGTACTTC.

Only one count was recorded for this clone. V and J are TRBV9 and TRBJ1-1; D remains unclear. Trimming left V 0 bases short and J 1 base short, with 13 bases between. Looked up from germline, CDR1 is SGDLS and CDR2 is YYNGEE. The CDR3 is 16 residues long. In DNA, the CDR3 is TGTGCCAGCAGCGTAGCTTCCGGTGAGGCGAACACTGAAGCTTTCTTT. It specifies CASSVASGEANTEAFF. The full variable domain, with the rest looked up from reference TRBV9 and TRBJ1-1, is DSGVTQTPKHLITATGQRVTLRCSPRSGDLSVYWYQQSLDQGLQFLIQYYNGEERAKGNILERFSAQQFPDLHSELNLSSLELGDSALYFCASSVASGEANTEAFFGQGTRLTVV.

Concerning this clone itself: Other DNA sequences of this sample code for an identical CDR3. The rearrangement uses TRBV28 and TRBJ2-7; 8 bases fit TRBD2. Trimming at V came to 2 bases and at J to 3 bases, leaving 0 bases not matched to a gene. In germline, CDR1 is MDHEN, CDR2 SYDVKM. The CDR3 totals 13 residues. CDR3 in DNA: TGTGCCAGCAGTTTAACTAGCGGCTACGAGCAGTACTTC. Amino acid sequence: CASSLTSGYEQYF.

The chain combines TRBV6-6 with TRBJ2-7, with D perhaps TRBD1 (6 bases). V lost 6 bases and J lost 3, with 9 bases in between. CDR1 is MNHNY and CDR2 is SVGAGI in the germline V gene (reference sequence). This CDR3 spans 12 amino acids. DNA of the CDR3: TGTGCCAGCAGGGGACAATACTACGAGCAGTACTTC. Its translation: CASRGQYYEQYF.